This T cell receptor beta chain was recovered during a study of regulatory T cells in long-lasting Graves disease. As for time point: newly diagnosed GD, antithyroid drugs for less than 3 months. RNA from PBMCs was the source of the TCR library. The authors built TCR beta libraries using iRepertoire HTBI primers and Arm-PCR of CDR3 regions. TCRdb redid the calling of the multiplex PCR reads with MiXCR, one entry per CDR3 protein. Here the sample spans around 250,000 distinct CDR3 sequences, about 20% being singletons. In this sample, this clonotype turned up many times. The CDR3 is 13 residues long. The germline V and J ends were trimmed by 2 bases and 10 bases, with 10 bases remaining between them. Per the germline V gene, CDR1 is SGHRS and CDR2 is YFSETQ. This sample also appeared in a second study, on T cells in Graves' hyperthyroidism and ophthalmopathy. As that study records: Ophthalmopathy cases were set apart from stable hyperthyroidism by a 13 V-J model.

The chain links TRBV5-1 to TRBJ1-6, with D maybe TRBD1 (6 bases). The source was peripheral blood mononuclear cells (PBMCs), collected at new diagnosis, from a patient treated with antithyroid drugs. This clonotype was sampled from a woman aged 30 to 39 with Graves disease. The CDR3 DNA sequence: TGCGCCAGCAGCTTCCGAGGGGGATCACCCCTCCACTTT. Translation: CASSFRGGSPLHF.